This paragraph covers one T cell receptor beta chain sequence. Its matching antigen is unknown. V was cut by 0 bases and J by 7 bases, with 3 bases left in between. This CDR3 has 11 amino acids. CDR1 is MNHEY and CDR2 is SVGAGI in the germline V gene. It was after 10 days of culture that CD4+ T cells were isolated. This entry belongs to a study of vaccination effects on CD4 cells after COVID-19. Study information: Vaccination followed sampling of two convalescent patients by 16 days and one week respectively. A density of approximately 2 million PBMC per well was used; these cells were cultured with roughly 10 IU/ml IL-2 and approximately 10 ug/ml peptides.

Study outcomes and limitations: Limitations: small convalescent group and missing early post-infection timepoints.

Assay used: immunoSEQ multiplex PCR; TCRdb lists only in-frame clones, some missing. The repertoire consists of tens of thousands of clones, with just over 70% occurring once and the leading ten covering under 30%. Sequences were derived from CD4+ T cells from PBMCs cultured without peptide, sampled before COVID-19 vaccination. The chain employs TRBV6-5 and TRBJ2-5; D unclear. This clonotype originated in a human donor who had a prior SARS-CoV-2 infection. In DNA form, the CDR3 reads TGTGCCAGCAGTTACTCTGCGACCCAGTACTTC. This sequence encodes CASSYSATQYF.